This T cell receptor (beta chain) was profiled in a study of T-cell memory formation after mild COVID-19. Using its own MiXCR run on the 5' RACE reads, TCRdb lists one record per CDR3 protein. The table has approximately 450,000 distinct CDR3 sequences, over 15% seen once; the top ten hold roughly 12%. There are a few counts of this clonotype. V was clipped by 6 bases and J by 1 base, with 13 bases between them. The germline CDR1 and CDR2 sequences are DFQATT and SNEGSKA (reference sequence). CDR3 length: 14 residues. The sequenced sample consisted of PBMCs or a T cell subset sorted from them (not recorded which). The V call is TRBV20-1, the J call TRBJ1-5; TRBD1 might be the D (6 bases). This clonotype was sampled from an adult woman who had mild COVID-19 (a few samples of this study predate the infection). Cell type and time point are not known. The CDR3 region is CSARRTESNQPQHF. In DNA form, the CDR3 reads TGCAGTGCAAGGCGGACAGAGAGCAATCAGCCCCAGCATTTT.